The present T cell receptor beta chain was sequenced within a study of control samples from healthy donors and cancer patients. The V end was cut by 0 bases, the J end by 1 base, with 8 bases between. From germline, CDR1 is SGHNT and CDR2 YYREEE (reference sequence). This CDR3 contains 14 residues. Produced via immunoSEQ multiplex PCR; TCRdb's table is partial and in-frame only. The data contain about 130,000 clones, about nine tenths of them singletons. The V and J genes are TRBV5-4 and TRBJ2-7; no clear D. This receptor was taken from a man between 40 and 49 years old in good health. The sequenced material came from blood. The CDR3 coding sequence is TGTGCCAGCAGCTTGGAGCTTTATTCCTACGAGCAGTACTTC. Its protein product is CASSLELYSYEQYF.